A single sample is the source of the 3 T cell receptor beta chains below, sequenced in a study of OX40 agonist ivuxolimab in advanced cancers. Assay used: immunoSEQ multiplex PCR; TCRdb lists only in-frame clones, some missing. The sample lists roughly 76,000 clones, about nine tenths seen once, with 5.9% in the top ten. Specimen: CD4+ or CD8+ T cells sorted from blood, collected in a trial of the OX40 agonist ivuxolimab. All receptors derive from an adult with an advanced solid tumor such as melanoma, head and neck, liver or kidney cancer.

This clone has more than one count but fewer than ten. The chain couples TRBV11-2 to TRBJ2-7; 13 nucleotides line up with TRBD2. V trimming: 5 bases; J trimming: 7 bases; junction bases outside the gene matches: 11. This CDR3 spans 16 amino acids. Germline lookup yields CDR1 SGHAT and CDR2 FQNNGV. The CDR3 loop is CASSPLWGLAGNEQYF. DNA of the CDR3: TGTGCCAGCAGCCCCCTATGGGGACTAGCGGGAAATGAGCAGTACTTC.

The chain has TRBV28 and TRBJ2-7; 8 nucleotides line up with TRBD1. J was trimmed by 0 bases and V by 6 bases; bases with no gene match: 7. This CDR3 is built from 15 residues. Per germline, CDR1 MDHEN and CDR2 SYDVKM. The CDR3 region has the DNA TGTGCCAGCAGCCCCCCACAGGGGGTCTCCTACGAGCAGTACTTC. This codes for CASSPPQGVSYEQYF.

The rearrangement links TRBV7-2 to TRBJ1-3; a weak D match, TRBD1 (5 bases). This CDR3 contains 15 residues. Germline V CDR1 and CDR2: SGHTA, FQGNSA. With 4 bases removed from V and 4 bases from J, the gap between germline ends came to 14 bases. CDR3 DNA: TGTGCCAGCAGCTCACCCCGGGGCTCCGGAAACACCATATATTTT. Its protein product is CASSSPRGSGNTIYF.